These 15 T cell receptor beta chains originate from one sample sequenced in a study of T cell changes during pregnancy in multiple sclerosis. The method was immunoSEQ multiplex PCR; TCRdb's version includes in-frame clones alone and lacks a portion of them. The sample lists more than 25,000 clones; about nine tenths were seen once. The sequencing used CD8+ T cells from peripheral blood mononuclear cells, collected in the second trimester of pregnancy. Receptors were obtained from a female donor in good health, enrolled as a control in a pregnancy study.

The chain recombines TRBV4-2 with TRBJ2-6, with a tentative D call TRBD1 (6 bases). Trimming left V 3 bases short and J 3 bases short, with 12 bases between. Germline values: CDR1 LGHNA, CDR2 YNFKEQ. This CDR3 spans 16 amino acids. The CDR3: CASSQEQGGGANVLTF. In DNA, the CDR3 is TGTGCCAGCAGCCAGGAACAGGGTGGTGGGGCCAACGTCCTGACTTTC.

The genes are TRBV6-1 and TRBJ2-7, with 8 bases fitting TRBD1. This CDR3 is 15 amino acids long. V was clipped by 2 bases and J by 4 bases; unmatched bases: 7. CDR1 is MNHNS and CDR2 is SASEGT in the germline V gene. CDR3: CASSEFDRGYYEQYF. The CDR3 DNA follows: TGTGCCAGCAGTGAATTCGACAGGGGATATTACGAGCAGTACTTC.

This rearrangement joins TRBV4-3 to TRBJ2-2, with TRBD2 matching 9 bases. CDR1 is LGHNA, CDR2 YSLEER, per germline. V lost 4 bases and J lost 7; bases outside the gene matches: 10. CDR3 length: 16 amino acids. The CDR3: CASSPAGTSRHGELFF. CDR3 nucleotides: TGCGCCAGCAGCCCGGCCGGGACTAGCCGTCACGGGGAGCTGTTTTTT.

V and J are TRBV4-1 and TRBJ2-5; D remains unclear. The V end was cut by 0 bases, the J end by 5 bases, with 13 bases between. Germline lookup yields CDR1 MGHRA and CDR2 YSYEKL. The CDR3 is made up of 15 amino acids. The CDR3: CASSQDPIGLETQYF. CDR3 in DNA: TGCGCCAGCAGCCAAGACCCAATTGGGCTGGAGACCCAGTACTTC.

The V call is TRBV5-4, the J call TRBJ1-2; 7 nucleotides line up with TRBD1. CDR1 is SGHNT, CDR2 YYREEE, per germline (reference sequence). The CDR3 loop spans 15 amino acids. V trimming: 3 bases; J trimming: 1 base; junction bases outside the gene matches: 6. The CDR3 DNA reads TGTGCCAGCAGCTCCCCGACAGGGCTTAACTATGGCTACACCTTC. This sequence encodes CASSSPTGLNYGYTF.

This clone was picked up one time. The gene calls are TRBV7-3 and TRBJ2-2, with 9 nucleotides matching TRBD2. Germline V CDR1 and CDR2: SGHTA, FQGTGA. V trimming: 5 bases; J trimming: 1 base; junction bases outside the gene matches: 5. The CDR3 is made up of 16 amino acids. The CDR3 DNA is TGTGCCAGCAGCCCAGCGGGGGGAGTGAACACCGGGGAGCTGTTTTTT. Amino acid sequence: CASSPAGGVNTGELFF.

The chain uses TRBV27 and TRBJ2-1; TRBD2 agrees at 16 bases. The germline gives CDR1 MNHEY, CDR2 SMNVEV (reference sequence). This CDR3 contains 15 residues. After removal of 5 bases from V and 9 bases from J, the junction contained 4 bases not matched to a gene. CDR3 nucleotide sequence: TGTGCCAGCAGTCCTGGGACTAGCGGGAGGGGTGAGCAGTTCTTC. Its translation: CASSPGTSGRGEQFF.

The V call is TRBV7-9, the J call TRBJ1-1; 10 nucleotides align to TRBD1. V was clipped by 1 base and J by 6 bases; unmatched bases: 8. The germline V gene encodes CDR1 SEHNR and CDR2 FQNEAQ (reference sequence). CDR3 length: 16 amino acids. CDR3 bases: TGTGCCAGCAGCTTAGTGACAGGGGGCCCCGGGGCTGAAGCTTTCTTT. Translation: CASSLVTGGPGAEAFF.

CDR3 region: CASSGEDRVGSNQPQHF. The CDR3 region has the DNA TGTGCCAGCAGTGGGGAAGACAGGGTCGGAAGCAATCAGCCCCAGCATTTT. The genes are TRBV25-1 and TRBJ1-5; TRBD1 matches 7 bases. Germline values: CDR1 MGHDK, CDR2 SYGVNS. The CDR3 runs 17 residues. V was clipped by 4 bases and J by 1 base; unmatched bases: 10.

This clone has only a few counts. The chain recombines TRBV6-4 with TRBJ1-5, with D hard to call. The V gene's germline CDR1 is MRHNA and CDR2 SNTAGT. V dropped 3 bases and J dropped 3 bases, with 6 bases sitting between them. The CDR3 sequence is 13 residues long. The CDR3 protein is CASSETANQPQHF. In nucleotides, the CDR3 is TGTGCCAGCAGTGAAACAGCCAATCAGCCCCAGCATTTT.

V is TRBV12-5 and J is TRBJ2-5; the match to TRBD1 covers 8 bases. This CDR3 is 14 amino acids long. Germline CDR1 is LGHNT and CDR2 is FRNRAP. The ends lost 2 bases at V and 2 bases at J; junction bases unmatched: 1. CDR3 sequence reads: CASGLTGGQETQYF. CDR3 nucleotide sequence: TGTGCTAGTGGTTTGACAGGGGGTCAAGAGACCCAGTACTTC. The full variable domain, its missing parts supplied by reference TRBV12-5 and TRBJ2-5, is DARVTQTPRHKVTEMGQEVTMRCQPILGHNTVFWYRQTMMQGLELLAYFRNRAPLDDSGMPKDRFSAEMPDATLATLKIQPSEPRDSAVYFCASGLTGGQETQYFGPGTRLLVL.

The rearrangement links TRBV15 to TRBJ1-2; 7 bases match TRBD1. V dropped 2 bases and J dropped 4; count of bases not matched to a gene: 13. The CDR3 loop spans 17 amino acids. Germline CDR1 reads LNHNV; CDR2 reads YYDKDF (reference sequence). CDR3 nucleotides: TGTGCCACCAGCAGAACTCCCGGGACAGAAGGACCCTATGGCTACACCTTC. Protein sequence: CATSRTPGTEGPYGYTF.

The gene calls are TRBV27 and TRBJ2-7, with TRBD1 as a possible D gene (6 bases). CDR1 MNHEY and CDR2 SMNVEV come from the germline V gene (reference sequence). Trimming left V 3 bases short and J 4 bases short, with 10 bases between. This CDR3 comprises 13 residues. The CDR3 DNA reads TGTGCCAGCAGTTTGGGGGCTGGGTACGAGCAGTACTTC. This sequence encodes CASSLGAGYEQYF.

J is TRBJ1-4 and V is TRBV19, with a tentative D call TRBD1 (5 bases). The ends were cut back, 3 bases at V and 10 bases at J, with 12 bases in the middle. This CDR3 is built from 13 residues. The germline CDR1 and CDR2 sequences are LNHDA and SQIVND (reference sequence). The CDR3, as DNA: TGTGCCAGTAGTATTAAGGGACTGGGAAAACTGTTTTTT. Its translation is CASSIKGLGKLFF.

The chain recombines TRBV19 with TRBJ1-5; maybe TRBD1 (5 bases). V was trimmed by 3 bases and J by 0 bases, leaving 9 bases between them. CDR1 LNHDA and CDR2 SQIVND come from the germline V gene (reference sequence). CDR3 size: 15 residues. Written as DNA, the CDR3 is TGTGCCAGTAGTATGGCAGGGTATAGCAATCAGCCCCAGCATTTT. It codes for CASSMAGYSNQPQHF.